The 10 T cell receptor beta chains given below trace back to one sample, sequenced in a study of T cells in Graves' hyperthyroidism and ophthalmopathy. Researchers took RNA transcripts and amplified the TCR beta CDR3 regions from them. Primed by the HTBI set, a first-round RT-PCR was run on the TCR CDR3. One entry per CDR3 protein, called by TCRdb with MiXCR from the multiplex PCR reads. The table lists some 700,000 distinct CDR3 sequences, 17% of them singletons, with less than 20% in the top ten. Input material: blood. These receptors all come from a man between 50 and 59 years old with Graves' hyperthyroidism.

This clonotype was counted at least ten times. This chain uses TRBV27 with TRBJ2-1; no firm D call. The CDR3 has 16 residues. Germline values: CDR1 MNHEY, CDR2 SMNVEV (reference sequence). Trimming left V 0 bases short and J 0 bases short, with 9 bases between. The CDR3 is CASSLSWRSSYNEQFF. In DNA, the CDR3 is TGTGCCAGCAGTTTATCGTGGCGTAGCTCCTACAATGAGCAGTTCTTC.

This chain connects TRBV6-6 to TRBJ1-2; TRBD1 matches 7 bases. CDR3 length equals 17 residues. Germline CDR1 MNHNY, CDR2 SVGAGI (reference sequence). V lost 0 bases and J lost 0; bases outside the gene matches: 7. The CDR3 DNA is TGTGCCAGCAGTTACTCGACGTCCGGGACAGCTAACTATGGCTACACCTTC. Protein sequence: CASSYSTSGTANYGYTF.

This clonotype was recorded many times. The chain couples TRBV6-1 to TRBJ2-7; D possibly corresponds to TRBD2 (6 bases). CDR3 length: 15 amino acids. CDR1 and CDR2 from the germline V gene are MNHNS and SASEGT. V lost 6 bases to trimming and J lost 0 bases, with 15 bases between them. CDR3 in amino acids: CASRREFGSSYEQYF. The CDR3 bases are TGTGCCAGCAGGAGGGAGTTCGGGAGCTCCTACGAGCAGTACTTC.

This clonotype was counted between two and nine times. CDR3 nucleotide sequence: TGTGCCAGCAGTTTAGGTGGGACAGGGCGGACTTGGGCAGGCTACACCTTC. As protein: CASSLGGTGRTWAGYTF. V usage is TRBV28 and J usage is TRBJ1-2; TRBD1 agrees at 9 bases. Germline V gene sequence: CDR1 MDHEN, CDR2 SYDVKM. Unmatched junction bases numbered 15, after V lost 2 bases and J lost 8 bases. The CDR3 extends over 17 amino acids.

This clonotype showed up many times. The chain couples TRBV7-2 to TRBJ1-2; TRBD1 aligns across 9 bases. Germline lookup yields CDR1 SGHTA and CDR2 FQGNSA. V dropped 1 base and J dropped 7; count of bases not matched to a gene: 7. The CDR3 sequence is 15 residues long. The CDR3 bases are TGTGCCAGCAGCTTAGAGGACAGGGGCTGGGGTGGCTACACCTTC. This sequence encodes CASSLEDRGWGGYTF.

This CDR3 is CASSEPLGTGTDTQYF. The CDR3 DNA follows: TGTGCCAGCAGTGAACCCCTAGGGACGGGCACAGATACGCAGTATTTT. The genes are TRBV25-1 and TRBJ2-3; D tentatively fits TRBD1 or TRBD2 (5 bases each). The length of the CDR3 is 16 residues. Germline CDR1 is MGHDK and CDR2 is SYGVNS. Trimming cost V 2 bases and J 1 base, with 13 bases left between them.

This clonotype has ten or more counts. V usage is TRBV28 and J usage is TRBJ1-2; TRBD1 matches at 9 bases. CDR1 MDHEN and CDR2 SYDVKM come from the germline V gene. The junction had 2 bases not matched to a gene; V was cut back by 2 bases and J by 7 bases. CDR3 length: 13 amino acids. CDR3 nucleotides: TGTGCCAGCAGTTTAACAGGGGGCCGTGGCTACACCTTC. Its translation is CASSLTGGRGYTF.

This clonotype was seen more than once but under ten times. V and J are TRBV20-1 and TRBJ2-5, with D unclear. This CDR3 is built from 14 residues. The V end lost 0 bases, the J end lost 1 base, and 9 bases lay between the germline ends. Germline CDR1 is DFQATT and CDR2 is SNEGSKA (reference sequence). DNA for the CDR3: TGCAGTGCTAGAGATATACGGACCCAAGAGACCCAGTACTTC. Translation gives CSARDIRTQETQYF.

The V call is TRBV29-1, the J call TRBJ2-2; TRBD1 aligns across 8 bases. Germline V gene data show CDR1 as SQVTM and CDR2 as ANQGSEA. V lost 4 bases and J lost 7; bases outside the gene matches: 5. The CDR3 covers 13 residues. The CDR3 sequence is CSVGQGADGELFF. The CDR3 coding sequence is TGCAGCGTTGGCCAGGGGGCGGACGGGGAGCTGTTTTTT.

A remark on this clonotype: This could be a read error, since a much larger clone is one nucleotide away. This chain connects TRBV20-1 to TRBJ2-7; 12 nucleotides align to TRBD2. The CDR3 contains 15 residues. Germline V gene sequence: CDR1 DFQATT, CDR2 SNEGSKA (reference sequence). CDR3 bases: TGCAGTGCTAGAGATCCGACTAGCGGGGGCTACGAGCCGTACTTC. Translating it yields CSARDPTSGGYEPYF.